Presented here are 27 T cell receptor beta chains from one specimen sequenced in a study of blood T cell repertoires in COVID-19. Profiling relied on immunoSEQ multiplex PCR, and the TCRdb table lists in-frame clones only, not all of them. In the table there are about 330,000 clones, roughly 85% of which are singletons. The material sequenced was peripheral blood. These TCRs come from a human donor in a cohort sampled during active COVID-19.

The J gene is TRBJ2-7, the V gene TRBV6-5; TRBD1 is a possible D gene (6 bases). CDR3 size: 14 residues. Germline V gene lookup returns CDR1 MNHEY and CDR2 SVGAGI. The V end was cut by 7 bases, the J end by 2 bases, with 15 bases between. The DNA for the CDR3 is TGTGCCAGCAATTCAATGGGGGCCGCCTACGAGCAGTACTTC. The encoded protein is CASNSMGAAYEQYF.

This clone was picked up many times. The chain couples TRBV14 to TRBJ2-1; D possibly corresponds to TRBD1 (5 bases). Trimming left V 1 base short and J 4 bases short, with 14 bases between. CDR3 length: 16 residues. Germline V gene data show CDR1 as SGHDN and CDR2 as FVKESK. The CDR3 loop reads CASSQVAGRPYNEQFF. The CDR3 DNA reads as TGTGCCAGCAGCCAAGTGGCAGGGCGCCCTTACAATGAGCAGTTCTTC.

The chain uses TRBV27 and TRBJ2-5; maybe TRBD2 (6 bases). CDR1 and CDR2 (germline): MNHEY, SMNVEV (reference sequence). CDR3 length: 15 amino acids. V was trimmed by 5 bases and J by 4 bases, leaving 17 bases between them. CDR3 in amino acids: CASSLLTSSAETQYF. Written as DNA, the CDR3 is TGTGCCAGCAGTCTTTTGACTAGTTCGGCAGAGACCCAGTACTTC.

The CDR3 loop reads CASSPVSTGTEAFF. CDR3 coding DNA: TGTGCCAGCTCACCAGTTTCGACGGGCACTGAAGCTTTCTTT. This chain links TRBV18 with TRBJ1-1; D not resolved. CDR3 length: 14 residues. V was pared by 2 bases and J by 4 bases, with 11 bases between. Germline CDR1 and CDR2: KGHSH and LQKENI.

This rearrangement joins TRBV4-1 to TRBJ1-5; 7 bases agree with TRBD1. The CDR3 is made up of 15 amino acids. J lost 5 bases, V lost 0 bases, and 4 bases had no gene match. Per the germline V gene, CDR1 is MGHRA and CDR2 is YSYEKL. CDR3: CASSQEGGGHQPQHF. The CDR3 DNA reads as TGCGCCAGCAGCCAAGAAGGAGGGGGCCATCAGCCCCAGCATTTT.

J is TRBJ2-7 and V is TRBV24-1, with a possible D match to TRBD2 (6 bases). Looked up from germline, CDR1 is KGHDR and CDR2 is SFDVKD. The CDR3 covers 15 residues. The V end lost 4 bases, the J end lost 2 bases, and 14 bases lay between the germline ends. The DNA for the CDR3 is TGTGCCACCAGTGACCCCGGGACTTCCCCCTACGAGCAGTACTTC. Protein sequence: CATSDPGTSPYEQYF.

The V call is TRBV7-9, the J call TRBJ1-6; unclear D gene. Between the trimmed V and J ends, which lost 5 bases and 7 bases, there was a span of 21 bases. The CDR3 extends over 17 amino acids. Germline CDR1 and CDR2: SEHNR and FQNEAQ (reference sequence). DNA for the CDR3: TGTGCCAGCAGCCCCCGGCAGGCCGCACGACTAAATTCACCCCTCCACTTT. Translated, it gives CASSPRQAARLNSPLHF.

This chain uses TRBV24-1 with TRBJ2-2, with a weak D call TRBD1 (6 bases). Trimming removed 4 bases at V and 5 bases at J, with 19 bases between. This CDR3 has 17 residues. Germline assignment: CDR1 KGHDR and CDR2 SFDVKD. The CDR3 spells CATSEEITGNPTGELFF. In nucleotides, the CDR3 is TGTGCCACCAGTGAAGAGATAACAGGGAACCCTACCGGGGAGCTGTTTTTT.

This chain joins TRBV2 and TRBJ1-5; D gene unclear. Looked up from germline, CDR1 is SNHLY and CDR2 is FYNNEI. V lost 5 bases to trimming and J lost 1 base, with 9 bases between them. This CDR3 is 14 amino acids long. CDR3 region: CASSSDTSNQPQHF. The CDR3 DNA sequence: TGTGCCAGCAGTTCAGACACAAGCAATCAGCCCCAGCATTTT.

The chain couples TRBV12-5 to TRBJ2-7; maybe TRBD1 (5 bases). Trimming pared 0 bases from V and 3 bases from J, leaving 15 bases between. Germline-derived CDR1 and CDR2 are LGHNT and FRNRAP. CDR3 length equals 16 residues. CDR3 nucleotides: TGTGCTAGTGGTTTGGTACTCGGGCAGGGTCGCTACGAGCAGTACTTC. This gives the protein CASGLVLGQGRYEQYF.

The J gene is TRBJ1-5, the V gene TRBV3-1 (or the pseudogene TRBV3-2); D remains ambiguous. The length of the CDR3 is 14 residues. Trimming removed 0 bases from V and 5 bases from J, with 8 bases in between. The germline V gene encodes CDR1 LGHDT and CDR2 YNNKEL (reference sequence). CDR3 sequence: CASSQDSDYQPQHF. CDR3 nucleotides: TGTGCCAGCAGCCAAGACAGTGACTATCAGCCCCAGCATTTT.

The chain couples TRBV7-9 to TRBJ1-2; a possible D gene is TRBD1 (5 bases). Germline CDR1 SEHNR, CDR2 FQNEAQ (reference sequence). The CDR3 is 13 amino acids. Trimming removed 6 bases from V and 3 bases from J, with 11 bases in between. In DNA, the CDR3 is TGTGCCAGCAGTTTTGACAGCTACTATGGCTACACCTTC. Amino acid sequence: CASSFDSYYGYTF.

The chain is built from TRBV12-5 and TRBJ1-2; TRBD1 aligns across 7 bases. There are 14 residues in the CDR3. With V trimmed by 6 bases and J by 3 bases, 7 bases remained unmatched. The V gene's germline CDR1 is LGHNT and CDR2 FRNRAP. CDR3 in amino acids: CASGLGQDYYGYTF. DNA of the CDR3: TGTGCTAGTGGCCTCGGACAGGACTACTATGGCTACACCTTC.

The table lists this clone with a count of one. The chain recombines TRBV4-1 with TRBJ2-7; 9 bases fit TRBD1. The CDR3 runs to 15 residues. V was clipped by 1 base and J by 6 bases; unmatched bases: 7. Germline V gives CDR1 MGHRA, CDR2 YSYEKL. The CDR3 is CASSQGDREPSEQYF. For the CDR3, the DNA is TGCGCCAGCAGCCAAGGGGACAGGGAACCGTCCGAGCAGTACTTC.

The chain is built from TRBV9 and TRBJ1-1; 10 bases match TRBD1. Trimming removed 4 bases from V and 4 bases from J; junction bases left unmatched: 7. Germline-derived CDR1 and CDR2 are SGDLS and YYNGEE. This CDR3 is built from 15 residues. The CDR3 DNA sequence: TGTGCCAGCAGCCCCCGGACAGGGGGGACCACTGAAGCTTTCTTT. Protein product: CASSPRTGGTTEAFF.

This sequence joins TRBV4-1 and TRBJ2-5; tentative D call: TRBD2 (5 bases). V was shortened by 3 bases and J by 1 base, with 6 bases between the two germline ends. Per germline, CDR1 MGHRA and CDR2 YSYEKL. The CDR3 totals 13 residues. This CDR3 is CASSQTTQETQYF. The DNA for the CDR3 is TGCGCCAGCAGCCAGACTACCCAAGAGACCCAGTACTTC.

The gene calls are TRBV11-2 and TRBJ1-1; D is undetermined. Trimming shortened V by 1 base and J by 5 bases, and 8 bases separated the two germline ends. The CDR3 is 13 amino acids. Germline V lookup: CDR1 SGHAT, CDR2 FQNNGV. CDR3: CASSLVQSTEAFF. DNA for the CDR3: TGTGCCAGCAGCTTAGTACAGTCTACTGAAGCTTTCTTT.

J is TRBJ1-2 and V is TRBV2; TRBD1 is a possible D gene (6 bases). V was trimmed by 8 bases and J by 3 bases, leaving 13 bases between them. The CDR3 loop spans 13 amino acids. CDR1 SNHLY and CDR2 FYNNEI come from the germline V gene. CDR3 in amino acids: CASGNTGYYGYTF. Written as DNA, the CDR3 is TGTGCCAGCGGAAATACAGGGTACTATGGCTACACCTTC.

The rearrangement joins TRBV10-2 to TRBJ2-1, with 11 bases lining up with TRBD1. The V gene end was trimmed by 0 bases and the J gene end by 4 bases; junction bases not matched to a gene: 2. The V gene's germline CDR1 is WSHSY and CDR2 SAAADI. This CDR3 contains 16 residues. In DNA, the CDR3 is TGCGCCAGCAGTGAGTCCGGACAGGGGGCTTACAATGAGCAGTTCTTC. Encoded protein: CASSESGQGAYNEQFF.

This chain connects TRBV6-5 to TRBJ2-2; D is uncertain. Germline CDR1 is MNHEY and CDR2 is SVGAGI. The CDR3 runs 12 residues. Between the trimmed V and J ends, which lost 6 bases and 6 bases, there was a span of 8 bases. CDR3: CASSGVAGELFF. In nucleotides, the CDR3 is TGTGCCAGCAGCGGTGTGGCCGGGGAGCTGTTTTTT.

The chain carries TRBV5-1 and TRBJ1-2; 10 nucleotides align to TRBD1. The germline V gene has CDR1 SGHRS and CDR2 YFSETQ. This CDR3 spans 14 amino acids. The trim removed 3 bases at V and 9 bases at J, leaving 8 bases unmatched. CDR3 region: CASSSIGTGERYTF. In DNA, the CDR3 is TGCGCCAGCAGCTCCATCGGGACAGGGGAACGCTACACCTTC. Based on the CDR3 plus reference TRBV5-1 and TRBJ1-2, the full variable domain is KAGVTQTPRYLIKTRGQQVTLSCSPISGHRSVSWYQQTPGQGLQFLFEYFSETQRNKGNFPGRFSGRQFSNSRSEMNVSTLELGDSALYLCASSSIGTGERYTFGSGTRLTVV.

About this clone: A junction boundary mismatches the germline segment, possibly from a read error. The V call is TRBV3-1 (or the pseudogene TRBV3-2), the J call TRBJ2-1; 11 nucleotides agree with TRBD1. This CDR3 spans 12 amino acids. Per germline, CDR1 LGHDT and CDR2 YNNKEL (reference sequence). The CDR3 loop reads CASSHGGQGEIF. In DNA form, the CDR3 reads TGTGCCAGCAGCCATGGGGGACAGGGGGAAATCTTC.

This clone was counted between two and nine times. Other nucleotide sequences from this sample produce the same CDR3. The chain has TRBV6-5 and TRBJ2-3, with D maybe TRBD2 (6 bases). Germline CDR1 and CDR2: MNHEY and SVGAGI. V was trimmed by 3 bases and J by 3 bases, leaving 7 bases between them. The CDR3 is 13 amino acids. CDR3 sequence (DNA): TGTGCCAGCAGTTATGGGGGGACAGATACGCAGTATTTT. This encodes CASSYGGTDTQYF.

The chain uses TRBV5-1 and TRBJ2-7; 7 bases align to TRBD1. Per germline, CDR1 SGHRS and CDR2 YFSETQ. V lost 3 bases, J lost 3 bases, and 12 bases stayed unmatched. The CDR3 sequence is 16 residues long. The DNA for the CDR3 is TGCGCCAGCAGCTCAATGGGCCGGGACAGCTACTACGAGCAGTACTTC. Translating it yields CASSSMGRDSYYEQYF.

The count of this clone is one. The CDR3 bases are TGTGCCAGCAGGACAGGGGCGCTCCCCGCTAAAGGCTACACCTTC. Translating gives CASRTGALPAKGYTF. The chain combines TRBV6-5 with TRBJ1-2, with 8 bases fitting TRBD1. Germline assignment: CDR1 MNHEY and CDR2 SVGAGI. V shed 6 bases and J 8 bases; nucleotides not matched to a gene: 14. The CDR3 covers 15 residues.

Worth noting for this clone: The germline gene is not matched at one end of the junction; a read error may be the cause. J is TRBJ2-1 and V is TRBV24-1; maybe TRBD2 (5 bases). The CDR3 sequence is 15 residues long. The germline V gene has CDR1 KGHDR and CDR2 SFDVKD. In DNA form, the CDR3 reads TGTGCCACCAGCGATTTAGGGCGCGGGCACAATGAGCAGTTCTTC. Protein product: CATSDLGRGHNEQFF.

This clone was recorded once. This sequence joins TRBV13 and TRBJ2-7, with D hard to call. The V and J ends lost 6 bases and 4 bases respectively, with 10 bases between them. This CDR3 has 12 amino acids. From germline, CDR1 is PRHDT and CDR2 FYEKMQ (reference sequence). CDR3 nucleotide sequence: TGTGCCAGCAGGATCTACGGTTACGAGCAGTACTTC. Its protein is CASRIYGYEQYF.